The entry below gives a single T cell receptor (beta chain) sequence along with its context. This record comes from a study of blood T cell repertoires in COVID-19. Study-level background: Both acute and convalescent COVID-19 samples were obtained from the United States, Italy and Spain.

Trimming pared 0 bases from V and 4 bases from J, leaving 7 bases between. The CDR3 is 14 residues long. Germline-derived CDR1 and CDR2 are SGDLS and YYNGEE. Only in-frame clones appear in the TCRdb table, and some are missing; sequencing was by immunoSEQ multiplex PCR. Seen here are approximately 380,000 clones, approximately 81% observed once, and the top ten hold 3% to 4.5%. This chain uses TRBV9 with TRBJ2-2, with no clear D. This sequence originates from a young woman with acute or convalescent COVID-19. The sample comprised peripheral blood. The CDR3 region is CASSVESLTGELFF. The CDR3 DNA follows: TGTGCCAGCAGCGTAGAAAGCCTCACCGGGGAGCTGTTTTTT.